This TCR beta chain was retrieved from a study of blood T cell repertoires in COVID-19. About the study: Samples of COVID-19 (acute and convalescent) were obtained from the United States, Italy and Spain.

The germline V and J ends were trimmed by 0 bases and 5 bases, with 13 bases remaining between them. The CDR3 extends over 14 amino acids. Germline V gives CDR1 GTSNPN, CDR2 SVGIG (reference sequence). Original data processing: The assay estimated nucleated cells by amplifying reference gene primers. Generated by immunoSEQ multiplex PCR, the TCRdb table keeps only in-frame clones and is missing some. V and J calls and clone size are those listed in that table; D and trimming were worked out from the DNA. The profile shows nearly 70,000 clones, roughly 91% of them singletons. This receptor was identified in a man aged 40-49 years with COVID-19, enrolled during active disease. The V call is TRBV30, the J call TRBJ2-5; D is perhaps TRBD2 (5 bases). The material sequenced was peripheral blood. This CDR3 is CAWSVPSWRETQYF. In DNA form, the CDR3 reads TGTGCCTGGAGTGTCCCTAGCTGGAGGGAGACCCAGTACTTC.